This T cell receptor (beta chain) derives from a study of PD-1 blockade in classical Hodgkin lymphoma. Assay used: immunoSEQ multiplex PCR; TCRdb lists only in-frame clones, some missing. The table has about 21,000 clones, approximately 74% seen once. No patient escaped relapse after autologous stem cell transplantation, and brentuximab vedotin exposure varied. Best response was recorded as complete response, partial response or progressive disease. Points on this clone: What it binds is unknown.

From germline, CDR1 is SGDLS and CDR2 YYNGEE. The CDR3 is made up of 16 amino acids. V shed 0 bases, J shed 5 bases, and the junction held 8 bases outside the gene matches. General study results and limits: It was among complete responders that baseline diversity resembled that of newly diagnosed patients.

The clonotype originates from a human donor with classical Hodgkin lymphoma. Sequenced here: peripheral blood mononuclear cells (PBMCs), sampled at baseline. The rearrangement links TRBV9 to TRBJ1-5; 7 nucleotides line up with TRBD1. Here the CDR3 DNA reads TGTGCCAGCAGCGTAGGGGCCGGGACAGCGGATCAGCCCCAGCATTTT. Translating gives CASSVGAGTADQPQHF.